Detailed here is one T cell receptor beta chain. Its antigen remains undetermined. One end of the junction does not line up with germline, which may come from a read error. The record originates from a study of breast tumors, draining lymph nodes, adjacent tissues (dated by TCRdb to about 2016). Study-level background: TCR beta repertoires were compared across tumor, adjacent nontumor tissue and axillary lymph nodes obtained from breast cancer patients. In human breast cancer, the study set out to evaluate how tumor, surrounding tissue and draining lymph node repertoires relate to one another and whether T cells may move between these sites. What the authors observed across the whole study: The data were considered consistent with most tumor T cells being derived from the lymph node and subsequently expanding within tumor tissue. The conclusion that tumor T cells originate in lymph nodes was presented as consistent with a hypothesis rather than as directly demonstrated. Tumor and nontumor tissue repertoires were found to be significantly more similar in luminal-like than in basal-like breast cancer. Tumors showed preferential V and J gene usage, and their T-cell repertoire diversity fell below that of lymph nodes yet above that of nontumor tissue.

The CDR3, from cysteine to phenylalanine, totals 16 residues. This entry keeps only the CDR3 DNA: 48 bases, framed from base 1. The germline V gene yields MDHEN for CDR1 and SYDVKM for CDR2. Sequencing used an Illumina HiSeq 2000. TCR beta chain libraries were generated through multiplex PCR amplification. The amplified TCR beta chain products were analyzed by high-throughput sequencing. The raw public reads went through TCRdb reprocessing: fastp at Q25, MiXCR clone calling, in-frame beta chains kept. Records with the same CDR3 protein are collapsed into one entry carrying the most frequent genes and DNA. The sample profile shows about 89,000 distinct CDR3 sequences; over 25% of them were found once. Of the sample, over 6.5% is held by the ten largest clones. Lymph node samples were obtained from the axillary draining lymph nodes of breast cancer patients.

This receptor chain uses TRBV28 and TRBJ2-4; TRBD1 fits 7 bases in the junction. The receptor comes from a female donor with breast cancer. Some clones in this sample may be carry-over from other donors' samples. Sequencing input: axillary lymph node tissue. The CDR3 corresponds to CGSSFRQGSTKNIQYF. At the DNA level, the sequence is TGTGGCAGCAGTTTCCGACAGGGTAGTACCAAAAACATTCAGTACTTC.